These T cell receptor beta chains were read from a single sample in a study of cytomegalovirus exposure and HLA in healthy donors. TCRdb keeps only in-frame clones here, not all; method: immunoSEQ multiplex PCR. The sample shows approximately 110,000 clones, around 78% of them seen only once. Sequencing was done on a sample of PBMCs. Receptors were obtained from a man aged 55 to 70 in good health and CMV-seropositive. The CDR3 runs from the conserved cysteine through the conserved F or W. Fields, in order: D gene, clone size, J gene, V gene, CDR3 protein, CDR3 DNA. The D gene is left open where the match is weak. Some rows have no size entry. The others give once, few or many, or a class for an expanded clone.

TRBD1 - TRBJ1-1 TRBV5-1 CASSFRTGEGTEAFF TGCGCCAGCAGCTTCCGGACAGGGGAGGGCACTGAAGCTTTCTTT
- - TRBJ2-7 TRBV27 CASGYPGLQQYF TGTGCCAGCGGATATCCGGGACTCCAGCAGTACTTC
TRBD1 - TRBJ1-5 TRBV7-9 CASSAGQGASQPQHF TGTGCCAGCAGTGCGGGACAGGGGGCGTCTCAGCCCCAGCATTTT
TRBD2 - TRBJ2-2 TRBV5-4 CASRQGTSGEGTGELFF TGTGCCAGCAGGCAGGGGACTAGCGGGGAAGGCACCGGGGAGCTGTTTTTT
- few TRBJ2-1 TRBV5-4 CASRYTDYEQFF TGTGCCAGCAGATACACGGACTATGAGCAGTTCTTC
- - TRBJ2-5 TRBV7-9 CASSLELVFRETQYF TGTGCCAGCAGCTTAGAATTAGTTTTCAGGGAGACCCAGTACTTC
- - TRBJ2-5 TRBV29-1 CSAPWGPGAQETQYF TGCAGCGCCCCCTGGGGTCCAGGGGCCCAAGAGACCCAGTACTTC
- few TRBJ1-2 TRBV11-2 CASSHRNYGYTF TGTGCCAGCAGCCACAGAAACTATGGCTACACCTTC
TRBD2 - TRBJ2-7 TRBV4-2 CASSQRGTSGVVGEQYF TGTGCCAGCAGCCAAAGGGGGACTAGCGGGGTTGTGGGAGAGCAGTACTTC
TRBD2 - TRBJ2-3 TRBV7-9 CASSFGGETDTQYF TGTGCCAGCAGCTTCGGGGGGGAAACAGATACGCAGTATTTT
- - TRBJ2-3 TRBV4-1 CASSSLAADTQYF TGCGCCAGCAGTTCCCTAGCAGCAGATACGCAGTATTTT
- - TRBJ2-2 TRBV2 CATERRTANTGELFF TGTGCCACCGAGAGGCGGACTGCGAACACCGGGGAGCTGTTTTTT
- - TRBJ2-7 TRBV27 CASSKQGTPYEQYF TGTGCCAGCAGTAAGCAGGGGACCCCTTACGAGCAGTACTTC
- - TRBJ1-2 TRBV6-1 CASSGTYRGSYTF TGTGCCAGCAGCGGGACTTACAGAGGGAGCTACACCTTC
- once TRBJ1-6 TRBV30 CAWSVPQGRNSPLHF TGTGCCTGGAGTGTACCGCAGGGTAGGAATTCACCCCTCCACTTT
- - TRBJ1-1 TRBV10-2 CATALFLLRRAASAFF TGCGCCACAGCCCTTTTTTTATTGCGTAGAGCGGCCTCAGCTTTCTTT
TRBD2 - TRBJ2-7 TRBV6-5 CASRGLAGSYEQYF TGTGCCAGCAGAGGACTAGCGGGGTCCTACGAGCAGTACTTC
- - TRBJ2-5 TRBV21-1 CASSGTGEGGSTQYF TGTGCCAGCAGCGGGACTGGGGAGGGGGGATCGACCCAGTACTTC
TRBD1 - TRBJ1-1 TRBV19 CASRLGQGATEAFF TGTGCCAGTAGATTGGGACAGGGGGCCACTGAAGCTTTCTTT
- - TRBJ1-2 TRBV5-4 CASSLQGLDGYTF TGTGCCAGCAGCCTACAGGGACTAGATGGCTACACCTTC
- - TRBJ2-3 TRBV5-1 CASSFDRSTDTQYF TGCGCCAGCAGCTTTGACAGATCCACAGATACGCAGTATTTT
- - TRBJ1-1 TRBV28 CASSLMGRPRAFF TGTGCCAGCAGTCTAATGGGGAGGCCTCGGGCTTTCTTT
TRBD2 - TRBJ2-2 TRBV11-3 CASSQGLAGANTGELFF TGTGCCAGCAGCCAAGGACTAGCGGGGGCGAACACCGGGGAGCTGTTTTTT
- few TRBJ1-2 TRBV5-4 CASSQQGVYGYTF TGTGCCAGCAGCCAACAGGGCGTCTATGGCTACACCTTC
TRBD1 - TRBJ1-3 TRBV7-9 CASSERTGSGNTIYF TGTGCCAGCAGCGAGAGGACAGGCTCTGGAAACACCATATATTTT
TRBD1 - TRBJ2-7 TRBV5-1 CASSLVPGGNEQYF TGCGCCAGCAGCTTGGTCCCAGGGGGAAACGAGCAGTACTTC
- - TRBJ1-2 TRBV19 CASSQGQPYGYTF TGTGCCAGTAGTCAAGGACAGCCCTATGGCTACACCTTC
- - TRBJ2-2 TRBV7-9 CASSFREMSASTGELFF TGTGCCAGCAGCTTCCGTGAAATGAGCGCGAGCACCGGGGAGCTGTTTTTT
TRBD2 - TRBJ2-5 TRBV4-1 CASSLRGGLETQYF TGCGCCAGCAGCTTGCGGGGGGGCCTAGAGACCCAGTACTTC
- - TRBJ2-7 TRBV6-6 CASSFGLGSSYEQYF TGTGCCAGCAGTTTCGGTTTGGGGAGCTCCTACGAGCAGTACTTC
- - TRBJ2-3 TRBV9 CASSASSVDTQYF TGTGCCAGCAGCGCTTCTAGCGTAGATACGCAGTATTTT
- - TRBJ1-3 TRBV28 CASSPPVGAGNTIYF TGTGCCAGCAGTCCCCCCGTGGGAGCTGGAAACACCATATATTTT
TRBD1 - TRBJ2-7 TRBV27 CASSLLQGAPGEQYF TGTGCCAGCAGTTTATTACAGGGGGCGCCCGGCGAGCAGTACTTC
- - TRBJ1-5 TRBV7-2 CASSDDGHPNQPQHF TGTGCCAGCAGCGATGACGGACACCCGAATCAGCCCCAGCATTTT
TRBD1 - TRBJ2-7 TRBV28 CASSPRQGAFYEQYF TGTGCCAGCAGTCCCCGACAGGGGGCCTTCTACGAGCAGTACTTC
- - TRBJ2-5 TRBV2 CASSHREGETQYF TGTGCCAGCAGCCACAGGGAGGGAGAGACCCAGTACTTC
- - TRBJ1-6 TRBV15 CATSRTGRYSPLHF TGTGCCACCAGCAGGACAGGACGATATTCACCCCTCCACTTT
- - TRBJ1-4 TRBV7-7 CASSPGGTNEKLFF TGTGCTAGCAGCCCCGGGGGGACTAATGAAAAACTGTTTTTT
- - TRBJ2-7 TRBV28 CASRRARSLYF TGTGCCAGCAGAAGAGCTAGGAGTCTGTACTTC
- - TRBJ1-6 TRBV6-6 CASSPPGSPLHF TGTGCCAGCAGCCCTCCGGGGTCACCCCTCCACTTT
- - TRBJ2-1 TRBV7-9 CASSSQGPHFF TGTGCCAGCAGTTCCCAGGGCCCGCACTTCTTC
- - TRBJ1-5 TRBV4-2 CASSQVIGGAINQPQHF TGTGCCAGCAGCCAAGTAATCGGAGGGGCCATCAATCAGCCCCAGCATTTT
- - TRBJ2-7 TRBV6-1 CASSEIGQSPGEQYF TGTGCCAGCAGTGAAATAGGACAGTCACCGGGCGAGCAGTACTTC
TRBD1 - TRBJ2-7 TRBV19 CASRQRQGPDEQYF TGTGCCAGTAGACAAAGACAGGGGCCGGACGAGCAGTACTTC
TRBD2 - TRBJ2-1 TRBV7-2 CASSLGSPASGGNEQFF TGTGCCAGCAGCTTGGGGTCCCCGGCTAGCGGGGGAAATGAGCAGTTCTTC
- - TRBJ2-1 TRBV4-2 CASSPFLRGYNEQFF TGTGCCAGCAGCCCCTTTCTCAGGGGATACAATGAGCAGTTCTTC